The entry below gives a single T cell receptor (beta chain) sequence along with its context. What it recognizes is unknown. The data were taken from a study of cytomegalovirus exposure and HLA in healthy donors. In the PCR, 60 Vbeta and 13 Jbeta primers were used. Original processing notes: The count from a later analysis was about 80 million unique TCR beta chains, 9 million to 12 million of them shared. This table comes from immunoSEQ multiplex PCR, and its TCRdb copy is limited to in-frame clones, with some not included. D and trimming come from the DNA, and the V and J calls and clone size come from that table. The sample has a few hundred thousand clones, 83% seen once. Regarding the study as a whole: Whilst most TCR sequences proved rare, a subset of public TCRs occurred across many donors. Relative to the approximately 670-donor mean, N-insertions were reportedly fewer in an Asian-associated ancestry cluster in a later analysis.

The clonotype was recovered from a girl aged 5 to 17 in good health and CMV-seronegative. Sequenced: PBMCs.

Written as DNA, the CDR3 is TGCGCCAGCGGTCCTAAGGCGGGCAGAACCATAACTTTCTACGAGCAGTACTTC. It specifies CASGPKAGRTITFYEQYF. V is TRBV23-1 and J is TRBJ2-7, with D possibly TRBD2 on 5 matching bases. TRBV23-1 is known as an ORF, though its function is uncertain. This CDR3 is 18 amino acids long. With 8 bases removed from V and 3 bases from J, the gap between germline ends came to 29 bases.